Listed below are T cell receptor beta chains from one sample, sequenced in a study of T cell responses to AZD1222 COVID-19 vaccine. Libraries were prepared by immunoSEQ multiplex PCR; TCRdb keeps only in-frame clonotypes and omits some of them. Here the sample spans about 96,000 clones, 89% being singletons. Sequences were derived from peripheral blood, sampled on day 0 of AZD1222 vaccination. The receptors were sampled from an adult in good health. Both conserved end residues are part of each CDR3. Each record gives: clone size, D gene, J gene, V gene, CDR3 DNA, CDR3 protein. D genes are given only for firm matches. Clone size is given for some rows only: seen once, a few or many times, or a class if the clone is expanded.

>once|.|TRBJ1-1|TRBV19
TGTGCCAGTAGTATAGGACCGAGGAGGAACACTGAAGCTTTCTTT
CASSIGPRRNTEAFF
>.|.|TRBJ2-1|TRBV7-3
TGTGCCAGCAGCCACGGGGTCCGCAATGAGCAGTTCTTC
CASSHGVRNEQFF
>.|.|TRBJ2-1|TRBV18
TGTGCCAGCTCACCCTGGACGGACCATAACAATGAGCAGTTCTTC
CASSPWTDHNNEQFF
>.|.|TRBJ2-6|TRBV7-3
TGTGCCAGCAGCTTAGGGCCCTATTCTGGGGCCAACGTCCTGACTTTC
CASSLGPYSGANVLTF
>.|.|TRBJ2-7|TRBV12-3/TRBV12-4
TGTGCCAGCAGTTTCGGCAGTTACGAGCAGTACTTC
CASSFGSYEQYF
>.|.|TRBJ2-3|TRBV3-1/TRBV3-2
TGTGCCAGCAGCCAAGATGTACTGACTTTCACAGATACGCAGTATTTT
CASSQDVLTFTDTQYF
>.|TRBD1|TRBJ2-7|TRBV6-1
TGTGCCAGCAGTGACCCGGGACAGGGACCCAACGAGCAGTACTTC
CASSDPGQGPNEQYF
>.|.|TRBJ1-2|TRBV19
TGTGCCAGTAGTATCTCCCGGACAAGGAACTATGGCTACACCTTC
CASSISRTRNYGYTF
>.|.|TRBJ1-1|TRBV7-6
TGTGCCAGCAGCCCCGGGGGGGGCCGCACTGAAGCTTTCTTT
CASSPGGGRTEAFF
>once|TRBD1|TRBJ1-1|TRBV7-6
TGTGCCAGCACGTCTAAAGGTTGGGACAGGGGGGGCACTGAAGCTTTCTTT
CASTSKGWDRGGTEAFF
>.|.|TRBJ1-1|TRBV30
TGTGCCTGGAGGGGTTTGAGGAACACTGAAGCTTTCTTT
CAWRGLRNTEAFF
>few|.|TRBJ1-1|TRBV12-3/TRBV12-4
TGTGCCAGCAGTTGGGATTTGAACACTGAAGCTTTCTTT
CASSWDLNTEAFF
>.|.|TRBJ1-1|TRBV16
TGTGCCAGCAGCCAATGGGCTGGGACCACTGAAGCTTTCTTT
CASSQWAGTTEAFF
>.|.|TRBJ1-2|TRBV12-3/TRBV12-4
TGTGCCAGCAGTTTCGCTCAGCGAGGGTCCACCTTC
CASSFAQRGSTF
>few|TRBD1|TRBJ2-6|TRBV5-6
TGTGCCAGCAGCCCGGAAGGGGACAGATTCTCTGGGGCCAACGTCCTGACTTTC
CASSPEGDRFSGANVLTF
>.|.|TRBJ2-1|TRBV7-6
TGTGCCAGCAGCTTATTTACTCCTCTCGTCTACAATGAGCAGTTCTTC
CASSLFTPLVYNEQFF
>.|TRBD2|TRBJ2-3|TRBV27
TGTGCCAGCAGTCCCACCGGCGGGGGGCGTATAGATACGCAGTATTTT
CASSPTGGGRIDTQYF
>once|.|TRBJ1-6|TRBV18
TGTGCCAGCTCACCTCGGATCCCTGCCTTGGATTCACCCCTCCACTTT
CASSPRIPALDSPLHF
>.|.|TRBJ2-1|TRBV9
TGTGCCAGCAGCGCCCAAGGAACGGAGTACAATGAGCAGTTCTTC
CASSAQGTEYNEQFF
>few|.|TRBJ1-4|TRBV19
TGTGCCAGTAGTTCTGTGACAGCGGATAATGAAAAACTGTTTTTT
CASSSVTADNEKLFF
>.|.|TRBJ1-2|TRBV19
TGTGCCAGTAGTATTAGAAGTTTTAACTATGGCTACACCTTC
CASSIRSFNYGYTF
>.|.|TRBJ1-5|TRBV19
TGTGCCAGTTCGCAGAGCGTCAATCAGCCCCAGCATTTT
CASSQSVNQPQHF
>.|.|TRBJ1-2|TRBV7-8
TGTGCCAGCAGCCCTGAGGTTGACTATGGCTACACCTTC
CASSPEVDYGYTF
>.|.|TRBJ2-2|TRBV5-1
TGCGCCAGCAGTTGGACAGTGAACACCGGGGAGCTGTTTTTT
CASSWTVNTGELFF
>.|TRBD2|TRBJ2-2|TRBV10-3
TGTGCCATCAGTGTCGGACTAGCGGCGAACACCGGGGAGCTGTTTTTT
CAISVGLAANTGELFF
>.|.|TRBJ1-2|TRBV19
TGTGCCAGTAGTATTTTCGGACAGAACTATGGCTACACCTTC
CASSIFGQNYGYTF
>.|TRBD1|TRBJ1-2|TRBV3-1/TRBV3-2
TGTGCCAGTTGGGGGCAGGGGGCCTATGGCTACACCTTC
CASWGQGAYGYTF
>.|.|TRBJ1-1|TRBV29-1
TGCAGCGTAGGCCAACCGAACACTGAAGCTTTCTTT
CSVGQPNTEAFF
>.|.|TRBJ1-6|TRBV2
TGTGCCAGCAGGGTAGCTCCAAATTCACCCCTCCACTTT
CASRVAPNSPLHF
>.|.|TRBJ1-4|TRBV20-1
TGCAGTGCTAGTGCGTTCGGTGGGGGGGAAAAACTGTTTTTT
CSASAFGGGEKLFF
>.|.|TRBJ2-3|TRBV11-2
TGTGCCAGCAGCCCCACGGGCGAGAGAGGAGATACGCAGTATTTT
CASSPTGERGDTQYF
>.|.|TRBJ2-7|TRBV29-1
TGCAGCGTTGAAGATATTGGGGACACCTACGAGCAGTACTTC
CSVEDIGDTYEQYF
>once|.|TRBJ1-4|TRBV24-1
TGTGCCACCAGTGACCTTGCCGAGCTGGGGGATCGAGGGCCTAATGAAAAACTGTTTTTT
CATSDLAELGDRGPNEKLFF
>.|TRBD1|TRBJ1-2|TRBV6-2/TRBV6-3
TGTGCCAGCAGTGTAGCGAACAGGGGCAACTATGGCTACACCTTC
CASSVANRGNYGYTF
>.|TRBD2|TRBJ2-7|TRBV6-2/TRBV6-3
TGTGCCAGCAGTTACTCCCCTCAAAGCGGGGGAAACTTCTACGAGCAGTACTTC
CASSYSPQSGGNFYEQYF
>.|TRBD1|TRBJ1-2|TRBV11-2
TGTGCCAGCAGCTTTGGACAGGGGGCTACTAACTATGGCTACACCTTC
CASSFGQGATNYGYTF
>.|.|TRBJ1-2|TRBV7-8
TGTGCCAGCAGCCTTTACAGGGCGGATGGCTACACCTTC
CASSLYRADGYTF
>.|.|TRBJ1-2|TRBV4-1
TGCGCCAGCAGCCAAGATGTGTCAGTTTATGGCTACACCTTC
CASSQDVSVYGYTF
>once|.|TRBJ1-3|TRBV5-1
TGCGCCAGCAGCTTGGGAAACGGGAACTCTGGAAACACCATATATTTT
CASSLGNGNSGNTIYF